Sequencing of this TCR beta chain was carried out in a study of blood T cell repertoires in COVID-19. The participants were between 18 and 89 years old and came from some 23 US areas. Cohort placement rested on clinical history that participants reported themselves. Germline V gene data show CDR1 as LGHDT and CDR2 as YNNKEL (reference sequence). This CDR3 region has 16 residues. With 6 bases clipped from V and 1 base from J, the junction kept 8 bases outside the gene matches. As originally analysed: Reference gene primer amplification yielded estimated nucleated cell counts. The table came from immunoSEQ multiplex PCR; TCRdb's copy has only in-frame clones and leaves some out. V and J calls plus clone size are reproduced from that table; the DNA served to infer D and trimming. The top ten clones hold roughly a tenth of a sample with roughly 370,000 clones, about 86% of them seen once.

The TCR was taken from a woman aged 50 to 60 who had recovered from COVID-19. The chain joins TRBV3-1 (or the pseudogene TRBV3-2) to TRBJ1-1, with TRBD1 identical over 10 bases. The sample was PBMCs or T cells enriched from blood (not recorded which). The CDR3 DNA is TGTGCCAGCAGTAGAAGGGACAGGGGAAAGAACACTGAAGCTTTCTTT. This codes for CASSRRDRGKNTEAFF.